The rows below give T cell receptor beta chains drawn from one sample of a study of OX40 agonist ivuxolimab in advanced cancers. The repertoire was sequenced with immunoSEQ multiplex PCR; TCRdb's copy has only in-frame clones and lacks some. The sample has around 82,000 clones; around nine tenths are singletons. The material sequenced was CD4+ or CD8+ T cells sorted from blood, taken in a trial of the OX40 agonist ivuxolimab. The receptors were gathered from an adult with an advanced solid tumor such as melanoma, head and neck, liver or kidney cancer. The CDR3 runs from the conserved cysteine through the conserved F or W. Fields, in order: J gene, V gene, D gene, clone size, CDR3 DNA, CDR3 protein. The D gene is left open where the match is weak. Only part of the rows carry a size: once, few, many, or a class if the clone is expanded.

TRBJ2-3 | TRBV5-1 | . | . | TGCGCCAGCAGCTTCGGAGGGTCTAGCACAGATACGCAGTATTTT | CASSFGGSSTDTQYF
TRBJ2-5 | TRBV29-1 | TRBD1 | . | TGCAGCGTTGTAGAGGGGGCAGAGACCCAGTACTTC | CSVVEGAETQYF
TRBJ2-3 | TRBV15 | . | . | TGTGCCACCAGCACTGGAGGGGGGGGCATAGATACGCAGTATTTT | CATSTGGGGIDTQYF
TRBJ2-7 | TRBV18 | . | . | TGTGCCAGCTCACCACGGGACAAAAGCGAGCAGTACTTC | CASSPRDKSEQYF
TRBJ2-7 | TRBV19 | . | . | TGTGCCACCAACAAGGGGCGCGGCGACGAGCAGTACTTC | CATNKGRGDEQYF
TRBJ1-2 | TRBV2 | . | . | TGTGCCAGCAAACTAGAGGGGACTAACTATGGCTACACCTTC | CASKLEGTNYGYTF
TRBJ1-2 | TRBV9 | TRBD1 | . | TGTGCCAGCAGCGTAGATCCGGCAGGGGGCGTTAAGGGCTACACCTTC | CASSVDPAGGVKGYTF
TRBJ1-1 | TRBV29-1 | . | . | TGCAGCGTTGGATGGGCGGGGACCACTGAAGCTTTCTTT | CSVGWAGTTEAFF
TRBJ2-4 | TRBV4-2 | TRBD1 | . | TGTGCCAGCAGCCAAGAAGGACAGGGGCGGGACATTCAGTACTTC | CASSQEGQGRDIQYF
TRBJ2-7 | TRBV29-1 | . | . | TGCAGCGTTGAAGATCCCACGGGACTTAACTACGAGCAGTACTTC | CSVEDPTGLNYEQYF
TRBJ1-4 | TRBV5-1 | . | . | TGCGCCAGCAGCTTGGGACAGACGGACATAGGTGAAAAACTGTTTTTT | CASSLGQTDIGEKLFF
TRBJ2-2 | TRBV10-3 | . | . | TGTGCCATCAGGAATAGACAGTCCACGAACACCGGGGAGCTGTTTTTT | CAIRNRQSTNTGELFF
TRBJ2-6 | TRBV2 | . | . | TGTGCCAGCAGTGAAGAAGGGGGATGGAGTGGGGCCAACGTCCTGACTTTC | CASSEEGGWSGANVLTF
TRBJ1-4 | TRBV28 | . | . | TGTGCCAGCAAATTAGGCAGGGTCTATGAAAAACTGTTTTTT | CASKLGRVYEKLFF
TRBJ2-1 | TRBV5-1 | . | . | TGCGCCAGCAGCTTGGAGGGCCCCTACAATGAGCAGTTCTTC | CASSLEGPYNEQFF
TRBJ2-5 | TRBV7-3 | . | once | TGTGCCAGCAGCTTAATAGGGGTTCAGGGAGAGACCCAGTACTTC | CASSLIGVQGETQYF
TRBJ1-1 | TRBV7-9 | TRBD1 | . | TGTGCCAGCAGCTTAAACTGGGACAGGGCATTAGAATTT | CASSLNWDRALEF
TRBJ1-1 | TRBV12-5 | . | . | TGTGCTAGTGAAAGACGTACTAACACAGGGAACGAGGCTGAAGCTTTCTTT | CASERRTNTGNEAEAFF
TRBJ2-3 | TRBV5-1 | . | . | TGCGCCAGCAGCTTGGGACAGTCGGGAGATACGCAGTATTTT | CASSLGQSGDTQYF
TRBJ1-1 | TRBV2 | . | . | TGTGCCAACAGCACGGGTAGGCAAACTGAAGCTTTCTTT | CANSTGRQTEAFF
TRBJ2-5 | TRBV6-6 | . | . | TGTGCCAGCAGCCTCGGGCCAAGCGGTGGCCAAGAGACCCAGTACTTC | CASSLGPSGGQETQYF
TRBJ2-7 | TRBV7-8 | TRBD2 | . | TGTGCCAGCGGCTGGGGGGGGAGCTCCTACGAGCAGTACTTC | CASGWGGSSYEQYF
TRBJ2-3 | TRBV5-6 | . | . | TGTGCCAGCAGCTTGACCTTAGGGGGAACAGATACGCAGTATTTT | CASSLTLGGTDTQYF
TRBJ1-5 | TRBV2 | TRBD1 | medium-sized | TGTGCCAGCAGCTCCAGGGGGCGGGATCAGCCCCAGCATTTT | CASSSRGRDQPQHF
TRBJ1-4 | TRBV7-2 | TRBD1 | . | TGTGCCAGCAGCGTAACCGGGACAGGGGATGAAAAACTGTTTTTT | CASSVTGTGDEKLFF
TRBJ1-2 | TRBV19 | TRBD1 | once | TGTGCCACCTCACCCGTCCCCCGACAGGGACCGCCGGGCTACACCTTC | CATSPVPRQGPPGYTF
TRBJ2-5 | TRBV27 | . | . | TGTGCCAGCAGTCTTAGGCCCAACCGCCTTATCGGAGAGACCCAGTACTTC | CASSLRPNRLIGETQYF
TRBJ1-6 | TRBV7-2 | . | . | TGTGCCAGCAGCTTAGAGTTACACTATTCACCCCTCCACTTT | CASSLELHYSPLHF
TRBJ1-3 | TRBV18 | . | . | TGTGCCAGCTCACCCAGTCACTCTGGAAACACCATATATTTT | CASSPSHSGNTIYF
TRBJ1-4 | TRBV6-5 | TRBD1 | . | TGTGCCAGCAATTTCAGGGGGCAGGAGAATGAAAAACTGTTTTTT | CASNFRGQENEKLFF
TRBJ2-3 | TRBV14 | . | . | TGTGCCAGCAGCCAAGCTGATACGCAGTATTTT | CASSQADTQYF
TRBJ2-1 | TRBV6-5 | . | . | TGTGCCAGCAGTTCGTATGCCCACAATGAGCAGTTCTTC | CASSSYAHNEQFF
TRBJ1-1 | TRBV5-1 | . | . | TGCGCCAGCAGCTTGTACGGCAGGGACACTGAAGCTTTCTTT | CASSLYGRDTEAFF
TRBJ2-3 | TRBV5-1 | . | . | TGCGCCAGCAGTCGGGACTCTTTCGGGCTCCCAGATACGCAGTATTTT | CASSRDSFGLPDTQYF
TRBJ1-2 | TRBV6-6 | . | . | TGTGCCAGCAGTTTCAGGGAGGAGGGCGGCTACACCTTC | CASSFREEGGYTF
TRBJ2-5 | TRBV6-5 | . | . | TGTGCCAGCAAAGGGGGTACCGGGTCCCAGTACTTC | CASKGGTGSQYF
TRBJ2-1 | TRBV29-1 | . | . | TGCAGCGTTGAAGACTTCTCGATAAACAATGAGCAGTTCTTC | CSVEDFSINNEQFF